Shown below are 28 T cell receptor beta chains from a single sample sequenced in a study of neoadjuvant anti-PD-1 for oral cavity cancer. Time point reported: after neoadjuvant nivolumab, at surgical resection. Using immunoSEQ multiplex PCR, the repertoire was profiled, and TCRdb retains in-frame clones only, with some absent. This sample yields some 10,000 clones, of which around 62% are seen a single time; roughly 7.1% belongs to the top ten. Material: tumor tissue, obtained after nivolumab (anti-PD-1) treatment. The origin of the receptors is a person aged 35 to 85 with oral cavity squamous cell carcinoma.

V usage is TRBV27 and J usage is TRBJ1-1; D call uncertain. The CDR3 contains 12 residues. Germline V gene lookup returns CDR1 MNHEY and CDR2 SMNVEV (reference sequence). With 6 bases removed from V and 1 base from J, the gap between germline ends came to 6 bases. In DNA form, the CDR3 reads TGTGCCAGCAGAACAGCGAACACTGAAGCTTTCTTT. Protein: CASRTANTEAFF.

The gene calls are TRBV18 and TRBJ2-3; D perhaps matches TRBD1 (5 bases). The V end was cut by 2 bases, the J end by 3 bases, with 9 bases between. There are 14 residues in the CDR3. Germline-derived CDR1 and CDR2 are KGHSH and LQKENI. The CDR3 nucleotides are TGTGCCAGCTCACCAGGCAGGGTAACAGATACGCAGTATTTT. Protein sequence: CASSPGRVTDTQYF.

The rearrangement links TRBV4-2 to TRBJ1-3; D remains unclear. CDR3 size: 16 residues. Trimming cost V 0 bases and J 0 bases, with 9 bases left between them. Germline V lookup: CDR1 LGHNA, CDR2 YNFKEQ. For the CDR3, the DNA is TGTGCCAGCAGCCAAGAAGCCACCCGCTCTGGAAACACCATATATTTT. Translating it yields CASSQEATRSGNTIYF.

The chain has TRBV6-6 and TRBJ2-4, with 14 bases lining up with TRBD2. J lost 8 bases, V lost 5 bases, and 5 bases had no gene match. Germline V lookup: CDR1 MNHNY, CDR2 SVGAGI (reference sequence). The CDR3 is made up of 15 amino acids. CDR3 loop: CASSGPTSGRDIQYF. The DNA of the CDR3 is TGTGCCAGCAGTGGACCGACTAGCGGGAGGGACATTCAGTACTTC.

The chain carries TRBV5-1 and TRBJ1-1; TRBD1 matches 9 bases. In germline, CDR1 is SGHRS, CDR2 YFSETQ. The CDR3 totals 17 residues. V was pared by 5 bases and J by 1 base, with 12 bases of the junction left unmatched. The chain's CDR3 is CASRLTGTGRGNTEAFF. The CDR3 DNA reads TGCGCCAGCAGGCTCACTGGGACAGGGCGGGGGAACACTGAAGCTTTCTTT.

This clone was observed a few times. The V and J genes are TRBV7-2 and TRBJ1-5; unclear D gene. The CDR3 has 13 amino acids. V was clipped by 5 bases and J by 7 bases, with 12 bases between them. Germline V gene lookup returns CDR1 SGHTA and CDR2 FQGNSA. CDR3 residues: CASSTALDQPQHF. Here the CDR3 DNA reads TGTGCCAGCAGCACGGCGCTGGACCAGCCCCAGCATTTT.

The gene calls are TRBV28 and TRBJ1-1, with D possibly TRBD1 on 6 matching bases. CDR3 length: 16 residues. V lost 6 bases and J 1 base, leaving 18 bases between the germline ends. Germline CDR1 MDHEN, CDR2 SYDVKM. The CDR3 reads CASSRIRQAGNTEAFF. The CDR3 DNA reads as TGTGCCAGCAGCCGAATTAGACAGGCTGGGAACACTGAAGCTTTCTTT. The full variable domain, with the rest looked up from reference TRBV28 and TRBJ1-1, is DVKVTQSSRYLVKRTGEKVFLECVQDMDHENMFWYRQDPGLGLRLIYFSYDVKMKEKGDIPEGYSVSREKKERFSLILESASTNQTSMYLCASSRIRQAGNTEAFFGQGTRLTVV.

The chain employs TRBV28 and TRBJ2-5; unclear D gene. The CDR3 consists of 13 residues. The V end lost 10 bases, the J end lost 4 bases, and 16 bases lay between the germline ends. CDR1 MDHEN and CDR2 SYDVKM come from the germline V gene. CDR3 amino acids: CATSTPSLETQYF. CDR3 coding DNA: TGTGCCACCAGCACCCCATCGCTAGAGACCCAGTACTTC.

The table lists this clone with a few counts. The genes are TRBV30 and TRBJ1-2, with 7 bases matching TRBD1. Germline V lookup: CDR1 GTSNPN, CDR2 SVGIG (reference sequence). The CDR3 totals 15 residues. V gave up 0 bases and J gave up 3 bases; unmatched junction bases: 7. Written as DNA, the CDR3 is TGTGCCTGGAGTGTAAGTGGGACAGACGACTATGGCTACACCTTC. Its translation is CAWSVSGTDDYGYTF.

The rearrangement links TRBV11-2 to TRBJ1-2; no clear D. This CDR3 has 16 residues. Trimming shortened V by 4 bases and J by 5 bases, and 20 bases separated the two germline ends. Germline assignment: CDR1 SGHAT and CDR2 FQNNGV. The CDR3 region has the DNA TGTGCCAGCAGCTCTTCGACGGGAGCCACCCTATATGGCTACACCTTC. Protein product: CASSSSTGATLYGYTF.

The table lists this clone with a few counts. The V and J genes are TRBV9 and TRBJ2-3; TRBD1 matches at 9 bases. CDR3 length: 14 residues. Germline CDR1 reads SGDLS; CDR2 reads YYNGEE. The junction had 4 bases not matched to a gene; V was cut back by 3 bases and J by 5 bases. In nucleotides, the CDR3 is TGTGCCAGCAGCGGGGGACAGGGTGTAGATACGCAGTATTTT. Protein product: CASSGGQGVDTQYF.

The genes are TRBV6-1 and TRBJ1-1, with D unclear. The CDR3 sequence is 14 residues long. Trimming took off 5 bases at V and 6 bases at J, with 16 bases between the two ends. From germline, CDR1 is MNHNS and CDR2 SASEGT. The CDR3 bases are TGTGCCAGCAGTCTCTGGACCCACGACGCTGAAGCTTTCTTT. This sequence encodes CASSLWTHDAEAFF.

In its sample, this clone was seen a few times. The chain uses TRBV7-2 and TRBJ1-1, with D possibly TRBD1 on 5 matching bases. The CDR3 consists of 15 residues. Germline V gene data show CDR1 as SGHTA and CDR2 as FQGNSA. V was shortened by 5 bases and J by 5 bases, with 18 bases between the two germline ends. The CDR3 here is CASSPQGEGRTEAFF. CDR3 DNA sequence: TGTGCCAGCAGCCCCCAAGGTGAGGGGAGGACTGAAGCTTTCTTT. Full variable domain (outside the CDR3, taken from reference TRBV7-2 and TRBJ1-1): GAGVSQSPSNKVTEKGKDVELRCDPISGHTALYWYRQSLGQGLEFLIYFQGNSAPDKSGLPSDRFSAERTGGSVSTLTIQRTQQEDSAVYLCASSPQGEGRTEAFFGQGTRLTVV.

J is TRBJ1-2 and V is TRBV19; D might be TRBD1 (5 bases). Germline CDR1 LNHDA, CDR2 SQIVND (reference sequence). The CDR3 length is 13 residues. V was clipped by 3 bases and J by 7 bases, with 12 bases between them. DNA of the CDR3: TGTGCCAGTAGTATCTGGGGGAGCTCTGGCTACACCTTC. This encodes CASSIWGSSGYTF.

J is TRBJ1-2 and V is TRBV5-4, with no clear D. Germline-derived CDR1 and CDR2 are SGHNT and YYREEE (reference sequence). V dropped 4 bases and J dropped 5 bases, with 15 bases sitting between them. The CDR3 has 14 amino acids. CDR3 sequence reads: CASSQDSFSYGYTF. DNA for the CDR3: TGTGCCAGCAGCCAAGATTCTTTCAGTTATGGCTACACCTTC. Complete variable domain (other parts from reference TRBV5-4 and TRBJ1-2): ETGVTQSPTHLIKTRGQQVTLRCSSQSGHNTVSWYQQALGQGPQFIFQYYREEENGRGNFPPRFSGLQFPNYSSELNVNALELDDSALYLCASSQDSFSYGYTFGSGTRLTVV.

V and J are TRBV6-1 and TRBJ1-2, with D perhaps TRBD1 (5 bases). Germline V gene lookup returns CDR1 MNHNS and CDR2 SASEGT. The V and J ends lost 2 bases and 4 bases respectively, with 17 bases between them. The CDR3 spans 16 residues. This chain's CDR3 is CASSELGETPRYGYTF. CDR3 DNA sequence: TGTGCCAGCAGTGAATTGGGGGAAACCCCTCGCTATGGCTACACCTTC.

The chain carries TRBV29-1 and TRBJ1-2; a possible D gene is TRBD1 (5 bases). Trimming pared 3 bases from V and 0 bases from J, leaving 8 bases between. The CDR3 length is 13 residues. Germline assignment: CDR1 SQVTM and CDR2 ANQGSEA. CDR3 bases: TGCAGCGTTGACCAGGGTACTAACTATGGCTACACCTTC. This translates into CSVDQGTNYGYTF.

The chain's CDR3 is CSVELRAGEQFF. The DNA for the CDR3 is TGCAGCGTTGAGCTAAGAGCGGGAGAGCAGTTCTTC. This chain links TRBV29-1 with TRBJ2-1; the match to TRBD2 covers 7 bases. From germline, CDR1 is SQVTM and CDR2 ANQGSEA. With V trimmed by 3 bases and J by 10 bases, 6 bases remained unmatched. The CDR3 extends over 12 amino acids.

V and J are TRBV29-1 and TRBJ2-6; D gene ambiguous. Germline lookup yields CDR1 SQVTM and CDR2 ANQGSEA. The CDR3 is 14 residues long. With 1 base removed from V and 3 bases from J, the gap between germline ends came to 7 bases. The CDR3 DNA follows: TGCAGCGTTGAAGCGAACGGTGGGGCCAACGTCCTGACTTTC. This translates into CSVEANGGANVLTF.

The V and J genes are TRBV6-6 and TRBJ2-3, with D possibly TRBD2 on 6 matching bases. Trimming shortened V by 6 bases and J by 0 bases, and 13 bases separated the two germline ends. Germline-derived CDR1 and CDR2 are MNHNY and SVGAGI (reference sequence). The length of the CDR3 is 15 residues. The CDR3 DNA follows: TGTGCCAGCAGCCCCGGACTACCTAGCACAGATACGCAGTATTTT. Translated, it gives CASSPGLPSTDTQYF.

A single count supports this clone. CDR3 nucleotides: TGTGCCAGCAGCTTACAGGGGTACAATGAGCAGTTCTTC. This translates into CASSLQGYNEQFF. The genes are TRBV7-8 and TRBJ2-1, with a possible D match to TRBD1 (6 bases). V lost 2 bases and J 4 bases, leaving 6 bases between the germline ends. The CDR3 totals 13 residues. Per the germline V gene, CDR1 is SGHVS and CDR2 is FQNEAQ.

J is TRBJ2-3 and V is TRBV5-5; no definite D call. The CDR3 consists of 12 residues. V was cut by 0 bases and J by 4 bases, with 3 bases left in between. Germline CDR1 reads SGHKS; CDR2 reads YYEKEE (reference sequence). CDR3 protein: CASSLEADTQYF. The CDR3 region has the DNA TGTGCCAGCAGCTTGGAAGCAGATACGCAGTATTTT.

The chain couples TRBV9 to TRBJ1-1; 11 nucleotides line up with TRBD1. This CDR3 spans 15 amino acids. With 3 bases clipped from V and 5 bases from J, the junction kept 6 bases outside the gene matches. Germline-derived CDR1 and CDR2 are SGDLS and YYNGEE. This CDR3 reads CASSAGQGAMTEAFF. Here the CDR3 DNA reads TGTGCCAGCAGCGCCGGACAGGGGGCGATGACTGAAGCTTTCTTT.

This clone has only one observation. The genes are TRBV6-4 and TRBJ2-5; 7 positions match TRBD2. V lost 0 bases to trimming and J lost 5 bases; unmatched junction nucleotides: 21. The CDR3 is 20 amino acids. The germline V gene has CDR1 MRHNA and CDR2 SNTAGT. The CDR3 is CASSDSTGGGRVLSFETQYF. CDR3 nucleotide sequence: TGTGCCAGCAGTGACTCGACTGGGGGAGGGAGGGTTCTTTCCTTCGAGACCCAGTACTTC.

The chain has TRBV27 and TRBJ2-1; TRBD1 aligns across 7 bases. This CDR3 has 16 amino acids. The germline gives CDR1 MNHEY, CDR2 SMNVEV (reference sequence). The J segment lost 2 bases and the V segment lost 6 bases, leaving 10 bases of the junction unmatched. Here the CDR3 DNA reads TGTGCCAGCAGGACCGTACAGGGGTCTGCCTACAATGAGCAGTTCTTC. It codes for CASRTVQGSAYNEQFF.

This clone was seen more than once but under ten times. The rearrangement joins TRBV19 to TRBJ1-5; TRBD1 matches 9 bases. The CDR3 totals 16 residues. Germline CDR1 reads LNHDA; CDR2 reads SQIVND (reference sequence). The V segment lost 7 bases and the J segment 3 bases; nucleotides outside the gene matches: 10. CDR3 region: CASIGTGRRNNQPQHF. As DNA, the CDR3 is TGTGCCAGTATAGGGACAGGGCGAAGGAACAATCAGCCCCAGCATTTT. Using reference TRBV19 and TRBJ1-5 for the parts outside the CDR3, the full variable domain is DGGITQSPKYLFRKEGQNVTLSCEQNLNHDAMYWYRQDPGQGLRLIYYSQIVNDFQKGDIAEGYSVSREKKESFPLTVTSAQKNPTAFYLCASIGTGRRNNQPQHFGDGTRLSIL.

The CDR3 here is CASSEGEGNQPQHF. The CDR3 nucleotides read TGCGCCAGCAGTGAGGGGGAGGGGAATCAGCCCCAGCATTTT. The chain joins TRBV10-2 to TRBJ1-5; tentatively, D is TRBD1 (5 bases). V lost 2 bases to trimming and J lost 4 bases, with 9 bases between them. The germline CDR1 and CDR2 sequences are WSHSY and SAAADI. The CDR3 contains 14 residues.

The gene calls are TRBV15 and TRBJ1-2; 7 nucleotides agree with TRBD1. CDR3 size: 15 residues. Germline values: CDR1 LNHNV, CDR2 YYDKDF (reference sequence). The J segment lost 8 bases and the V segment lost 3 bases, leaving 12 bases of the junction unmatched. In nucleotides, the CDR3 is TGTGCCACCAGCAGCGAACGAACAGGGGCAGGGGGCTACACCTTC. Translated, it gives CATSSERTGAGGYTF.